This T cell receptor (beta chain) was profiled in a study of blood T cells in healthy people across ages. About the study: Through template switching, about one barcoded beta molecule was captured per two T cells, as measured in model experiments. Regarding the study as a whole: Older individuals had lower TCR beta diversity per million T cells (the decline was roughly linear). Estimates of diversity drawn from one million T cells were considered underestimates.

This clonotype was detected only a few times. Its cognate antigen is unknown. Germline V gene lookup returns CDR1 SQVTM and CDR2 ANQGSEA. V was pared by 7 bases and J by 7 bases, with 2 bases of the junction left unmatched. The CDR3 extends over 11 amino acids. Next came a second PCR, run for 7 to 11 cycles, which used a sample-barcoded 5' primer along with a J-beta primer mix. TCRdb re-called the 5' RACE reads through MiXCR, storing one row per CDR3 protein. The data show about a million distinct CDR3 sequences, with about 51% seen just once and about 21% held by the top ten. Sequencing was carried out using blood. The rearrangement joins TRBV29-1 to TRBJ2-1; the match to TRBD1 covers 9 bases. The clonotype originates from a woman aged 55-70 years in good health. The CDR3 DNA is TGCAGCGGACAGGGGGGTAATGAGCAGTTCTTC. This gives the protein CSGQGGNEQFF.